These 13 T cell receptor beta chains were all obtained from the same sample, sequenced in a study of shared clonotypes between healthy human individuals. Sequencing was performed with immunoSEQ multiplex PCR; in TCRdb, only in-frame clones are kept and a portion is missing. The data contain roughly 2.5 million clones, roughly 92% of them seen just once; the ten biggest clones take up around 0.14%. The sequenced sample consisted of naive CD4+ T cells sorted from blood. As for subset: CD45RA+ positively selected. The receptor set was obtained from a young man in good health.

The chain couples TRBV9 to TRBJ2-7, with a weak D call TRBD1 (8 bases). The V gene lost 4 bases and the J gene lost 3 bases, with 32 bases spanning the gap. Germline CDR1 SGDLS, CDR2 YYNGEE. The CDR3 spans 20 residues. CDR3 protein: CASSSRGTGEGTGGHYEQYF. The CDR3 coding sequence is TGTGCCAGCAGCTCGAGAGGTACTGGGGAGGGGACAGGAGGGCACTACGAGCAGTACTTC.

This clone appeared a single time. This rearrangement joins TRBV19 to TRBJ2-1, with D perhaps matching TRBD2 (6 bases). The ends were cut back, 3 bases at V and 5 bases at J, with 8 bases in the middle. This CDR3 has 13 amino acids. CDR1 and CDR2 from the germline V gene are LNHDA and SQIVND (reference sequence). The CDR3 loop reads CASSITSNNEQFF. DNA for the CDR3: TGTGCCAGTAGTATCACTAGCAACAATGAGCAGTTCTTC.

Comment on this clone: This specimen includes other DNA sequences encoding the same CDR3. This chain joins TRBV28 and TRBJ2-5; D is ambiguous. The CDR3 runs 13 residues. V lost 2 bases, J lost 3 bases, and 7 bases lay in between. The germline CDR1 and CDR2 sequences are MDHEN and SYDVKM. CDR3: CASSLRRKETQYF. CDR3 DNA sequence: TGTGCCAGCAGTTTACGGCGGAAAGAGACCCAGTACTTC.

The chain is built from TRBV6-5 and TRBJ2-7, with D perhaps matching TRBD1 (6 bases). Germline V gene data show CDR1 as MNHEY and CDR2 as SVGAGI. The CDR3 is 13 amino acids. The V end was cut by 6 bases, the J end by 5 bases, with 14 bases between. The CDR3: CASSRTRQDEQYF. For the CDR3, the DNA is TGTGCCAGCAGCCGGACCCGACAGGACGAGCAGTACTTC.

The chain couples TRBV6-6 to TRBJ1-1, with D uncertain. This CDR3 comprises 14 residues. Trimming left V 2 bases short and J 1 base short, with 8 bases between. Germline V gives CDR1 MNHNY, CDR2 SVGAGI (reference sequence). The CDR3 loop reads CASSYQEENTEAFF. In DNA, the CDR3 is TGTGCCAGCAGTTACCAGGAAGAGAACACTGAAGCTTTCTTT.

The chain combines TRBV2 with TRBJ1-4; D is possibly TRBD1 (5 bases). Germline V gives CDR1 SNHLY, CDR2 FYNNEI. The CDR3 contains 16 residues. V was shortened by 7 bases and J by 3 bases, with 18 bases between the two germline ends. The CDR3 DNA follows: TGTGCCAGCATCCAACTCCCCAGGGATCCTAATGAAAAACTGTTTTTT. Amino acids: CASIQLPRDPNEKLFF.

The rearrangement uses TRBV19 and TRBJ1-1; 9 bases fit TRBD1. Germline CDR1 reads LNHDA; CDR2 reads SQIVND (reference sequence). Trimming at V came to 6 bases and at J to 5 bases, leaving 10 bases not matched to a gene. The CDR3 contains 15 residues. The CDR3 DNA reads as TGTGCCAGTAGAAACTCGGGACAGGGTTTGACTGAAGCTTTCTTT. It yields the protein CASRNSGQGLTEAFF.

This chain uses TRBV7-2 with TRBJ2-1, with 10 bases lining up with TRBD2. Germline V CDR1 and CDR2: SGHTA, FQGNSA. The CDR3 extends over 13 amino acids. The J segment lost 14 bases and the V segment lost 2 bases, leaving 6 bases of the junction unmatched. The DNA for the CDR3 is TGTGCCAGCAGCTTAAACAAGCTAGCGGGAGAGTTCTTC. Translation gives CASSLNKLAGEFF.

The chain uses TRBV7-2 and TRBJ1-2, with D hard to call. The CDR3 runs to 14 residues. The V end was cut by 1 base, the J end by 3 bases, with 9 bases between. Germline V gives CDR1 SGHTA, CDR2 FQGNSA. The CDR3 loop is CASSLGPGDYGYTF. The CDR3 DNA sequence: TGTGCCAGCAGCTTAGGCCCCGGGGACTATGGCTACACCTTC.

Regarding this clone: This specimen includes other DNA sequences encoding the same CDR3. This chain uses TRBV18 with TRBJ2-7, with 8 bases aligning to TRBD1. Trimming cost V 3 bases and J 0 bases; bases outside gene matches: 4. Germline CDR1 KGHSH, CDR2 LQKENI. This CDR3 contains 15 residues. In DNA form, the CDR3 reads TGTGCCAGCTCACCGGGGGACAGGAGCTCCTACGAGCAGTACTTC. Protein product: CASSPGDRSSYEQYF.

The J gene is TRBJ2-5, the V gene TRBV11-2; 8 nucleotides align to TRBD1. V was pared by 3 bases and J by 5 bases, with 5 bases of the junction left unmatched. Germline-derived CDR1 and CDR2 are SGHAT and FQNNGV. This CDR3 spans 14 amino acids. The CDR3 coding sequence is TGTGCCAGCAGCTTCCAGACAGGGGTGGAGACCCAGTACTTC. Amino acid sequence: CASSFQTGVETQYF.

The V gene is TRBV5-6, the J gene TRBJ2-1; TRBD2 agrees at 7 bases. The CDR3 covers 18 residues. V shed 0 bases, J shed 4 bases, and the junction held 13 bases outside the gene matches. Germline V gives CDR1 SGHDT, CDR2 YYEEEE. The CDR3 DNA sequence: TGTGCCAGCAGCTTGGTCTCTCCATTGGGGGAGGGGTACAATGAGCAGTTCTTC. Translation gives CASSLVSPLGEGYNEQFF.

V gene TRBV14 combines with J gene TRBJ1-6; maybe TRBD1 (5 bases). CDR1 is SGHDN and CDR2 is FVKESK in the germline V gene. V lost 0 bases to trimming and J lost 8 bases, with 29 bases between them. The CDR3 extends over 21 amino acids. The CDR3 bases are TGTGCCAGCAGCCAAGAAAAAATGGGTGTTTGGCAGGGCCGAGGATATTCACCCCTCCACTTT. This gives the protein CASSQEKMGVWQGRGYSPLHF.